The clone carrying this TCR beta chain occurred many times. Its antigen is undetermined. V shed 2 bases and J 5 bases; nucleotides not matched to a gene: 4. This CDR3 is 15 amino acids long. Germline values: CDR1 SNHLY, CDR2 FYNNEI. Building of the TCR beta libraries involved iRepertoire HTBI primers and Arm-PCR of CDR3 regions. TCRdb reanalysed the multiplex PCR reads using MiXCR and keeps one entry per CDR3 protein. The repertoire holds some 460,000 distinct CDR3 sequences, with 15% to 20% as singletons. This sample is drawn from a study of regulatory T cells in long-lasting Graves disease. Overall study: Patients newly diagnosed with Graves' had been on antithyroid drugs for under 3 months.

Stated time point: newly diagnosed GD, antithyroid drugs for less than 3 months. From RNA extracted from PBMCs, the TCR library was made. Study findings and constraints: Persistent disease was associated with favored TRBV28 usage and with favored use of TRBJ1-2 and TRBJ2-5. New patients shared fewer public clonotypes (roughly 1,000) than persistent patients did (around 2,700).

The sample was also reused in another study, on T cells in Graves' hyperthyroidism and ophthalmopathy. That work states: Calling Graves' hyperthyroidism stable meant ophthalmopathy did not progress within 18 months.

The clonotype was recovered from a man between 40 and 49 years old with Graves disease. The source was peripheral blood mononuclear cells (PBMCs), collected at new diagnosis, from a patient treated with antithyroid drugs. The chain carries TRBV2 and TRBJ2-1; 9 bases map to TRBD2. CDR3 region: CASSEWAGGHNEQFF. CDR3 sequence (DNA): TGTGCCAGCAGTGAATGGGCGGGAGGGCACAATGAGCAGTTCTTC.